The entry below describes one T cell receptor beta chain. Its antigen is not identified. These data belong to a study of post-analysis software for immune sequencing data. Across the whole study: Included courses were relapsing-remitting and secondary progressive multiple sclerosis; progressive-relapsing multiple sclerosis was also included. Study-level findings and limits: Multiple sclerosis patients had significantly lower normalized Chao1 diversity than controls.

Tagging with unique molecular identifiers was a feature of the TCR beta cDNA libraries. Out of roughly 0.85 to 11 million T cells, about 500,000 cDNA molecules were generated. In TCRdb, the PCR reads were re-called with MiXCR into one record per CDR3 protein. The top ten hold 4.9% of the sample, which has 700,000 to 900,000 distinct CDR3 sequences, roughly 50% seen once. The sequence was collected from a girl under 18 with multiple sclerosis. The sequenced material came from blood.

The CDR3 region has the DNA TGTGCCAGCAGCGTAGCAGGTAGCGGGGCCTACAATGAGCAGTTCTTC. This translates into CASSVAGSGAYNEQFF. The genes are TRBV9 and TRBJ2-1; 8 positions agree with TRBD2. V lost 0 bases to trimming and J lost 2 bases; unmatched junction nucleotides: 4. Germline V CDR1 and CDR2: SGDLS, YYNGEE. There are 16 residues in the CDR3.